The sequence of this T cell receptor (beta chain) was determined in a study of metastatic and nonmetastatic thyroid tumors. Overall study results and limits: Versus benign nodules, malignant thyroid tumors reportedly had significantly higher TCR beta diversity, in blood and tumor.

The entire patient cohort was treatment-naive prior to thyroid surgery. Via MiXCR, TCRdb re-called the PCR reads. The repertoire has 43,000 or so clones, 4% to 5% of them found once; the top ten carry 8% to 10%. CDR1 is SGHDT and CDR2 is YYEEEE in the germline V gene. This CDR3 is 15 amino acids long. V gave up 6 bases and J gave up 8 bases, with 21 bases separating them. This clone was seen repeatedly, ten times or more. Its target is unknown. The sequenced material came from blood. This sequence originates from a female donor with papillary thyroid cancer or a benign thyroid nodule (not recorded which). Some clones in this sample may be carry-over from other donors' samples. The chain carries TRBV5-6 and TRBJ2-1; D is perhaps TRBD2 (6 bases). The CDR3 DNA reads TGTGCCAGCACCCACCCCAGGCGGGAAAGGGATGAGCAGTTCTTC. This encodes CASTHPRRERDEQFF.